This T cell receptor beta chain was retrieved from a study of shared clonotypes between healthy human individuals. Study details: Contributing individuals were a couple of females and three males aged 18 to 49.

CD45RO-negative cells were positively selected for CCR7, leaving out terminally differentiated effector memory CD45RA+ cells. TCRdb keeps only in-frame clones here, not all; method: immunoSEQ multiplex PCR. The sample includes some 2 million clones, about 94% of them seen just once. A note on this clone: Antigen: not known.

Study-wide results and caveats: Sharing across four donors was highest in naive CD4 (roughly 5%) and lowest in memory CD8 (0.4%). Although depth was large, rarefaction showed that sequencing of the sorted subsets was incomplete.

Germline CDR1 reads MRHNA; CDR2 reads SNTAGT. Trimming cost V 5 bases and J 0 bases, with 11 bases left between them. The CDR3 contains 15 residues. The material sequenced was naive CD8+ T cells sorted from blood. The sequence derives from a man aged 18-30 years in good health. The chain links TRBV6-4 to TRBJ1-5; D not resolved. The CDR3 is CASSTDGNSNQPQHF. Written as DNA, the CDR3 is TGTGCCAGCAGTACGGACGGTAATAGCAATCAGCCCCAGCATTTT.